What follows describes a single T cell receptor beta chain. Antigen unknown. V lost 6 bases and J lost 6, with 21 bases in between. This CDR3 comprises 16 residues. Germline V gene sequence: CDR1 SGHAT, CDR2 FQNNGV. This sample stems from a study of OX40 agonist ivuxolimab in advanced cancers. About the research overall: The study gave patients intravenous ivuxolimab at 0.01 to 10 mg/kg every 2 weeks. Previous treatment with anti-PD-1, anti-PD-L1 or anti-CTLA-4 therapy was allowed; under 50% had received some. Regarding the study as a whole: Some of the nonresponding patients also showed low levels of normalized T-cell clonal expansion.

Sampling times: baseline, cycle 4 day 1, cycle 7 day 1. Data came from immunoSEQ multiplex PCR; TCRdb stores just in-frame clones and leaves some out. The sample lists over 95,000 clones, about 96% occurring once. The V gene is TRBV11-2, the J gene TRBJ2-1; possibly TRBD2 for D (6 bases). The source was CD4+ or CD8+ T cells sorted from blood, collected in a trial of the OX40 agonist ivuxolimab. This clonotype originated in an adult with an advanced solid tumor such as melanoma, head and neck, liver or kidney cancer. CDR3 protein: CASSPGGAGKGNEQFF. The CDR3 DNA reads as TGTGCCAGCAGTCCAGGAGGGGCCGGGAAGGGCAATGAGCAGTTCTTC.